This T cell receptor beta chain was found in a study of blood T cell repertoires in COVID-19. The overall study: The United States, Italy and Spain were the sources of the acute and convalescent COVID-19 samples. PBMCs, B-cell-depleted T cells, or T cells were the source of the cDNA or gDNA that made up the material.

From germline, CDR1 is SEHNR and CDR2 FQNEAQ (reference sequence). V was cut by 2 bases and J by 4 bases, with 8 bases left in between. This CDR3 has 13 amino acids. Some clones are missing from TCRdb's copy, which holds only in-frame ones; the method was immunoSEQ multiplex PCR. The sample lists 120,000 to 150,000 clones, 85% seen once, with 2.6% in the top ten. The sample taken for sequencing was peripheral blood. The sequence was obtained from a human donor with acute or convalescent COVID-19. The donor label of this sample is uncertain. The chain couples TRBV7-9 to TRBJ1-1; D remains unclear. The CDR3 is CASSLFGSTEAFF. CDR3 coding DNA: TGTGCCAGCAGCTTATTTGGCAGCACTGAAGCTTTCTTT.